Below, 8 T cell receptor beta chains from the same sample are listed, as sequenced in a study of blood T cells in healthy people across ages. Using a J-beta primer mix together with a sample-barcoded 5' primer, a second PCR was run for roughly 7 to 12 cycles. TCRdb passed the 5' RACE reads through MiXCR, listing each CDR3 protein once. Of hundreds of thousands of distinct CDR3 sequences detected, 24% appear once; the ten largest clones hold roughly 9%. A further study also used this sample, focusing on T cells of mothers and their children.

Sequenced: blood. These TCRs come from a boy aged 10-17 years in good health.

The chain has TRBV20-1 and TRBJ2-1, with D tentatively TRBD1 or TRBD2 (6 bases each). Germline loops: CDR1 DFQATT, CDR2 SNEGSKA (reference sequence). V was cut by 4 bases and J by 5 bases, with 12 bases left in between. This CDR3 contains 13 residues. CDR3: CSATGAYDNEQFF. CDR3 DNA: TGCAGTGCTACGGGGGCTTACGACAATGAGCAGTTCTTC.

This clonotype has just a few counts. The J gene is TRBJ2-1, the V gene TRBV6-1; tentatively, D is TRBD2 (5 bases). Germline lookup yields CDR1 MNHNS and CDR2 SASEGT. Trimming took off 3 bases at V and 2 bases at J, with 14 bases between the two ends. The CDR3 sequence is 16 residues long. The CDR3 DNA follows: TGTGCCAGCAGTGATGAGGGCACCAATACCTACAATGAGCAGTTCTTC. It codes for CASSDEGTNTYNEQFF.

This chain uses TRBV6-2 or TRBV6-3 with TRBJ2-3, with D possibly being TRBD1 or TRBD2 (6 bases each). The germline V gene has CDR1 MNHEY and CDR2 SVGEGT. V lost 4 bases, J lost 3 bases, and 17 bases lay in between. The CDR3 contains 16 residues. CDR3 coding DNA: TGTGCCAGCAGTTTTGAAAGGGGGGCGCGTACAGATACGCAGTATTTT. Its protein is CASSFERGARTDTQYF.

This clonotype came up a few times. The chain uses TRBV3-1 and TRBJ1-3, with D uncertain. Per germline, CDR1 LGHDT and CDR2 YNNKEL (reference sequence). CDR3 length: 16 residues. Trimming took off 1 base at V and 0 bases at J, with 10 bases between the two ends. Here the CDR3 reads CASSQGLGNSGNTIYF. Here the CDR3 DNA reads TGTGCCAGCAGCCAAGGACTGGGAAACTCTGGAAACACCATATATTTT.

This clonotype came up a few times. The CDR3 DNA follows: TGTGCCATCAGTGGGACACCTGGGGAGCAGTACTTC. Translating gives CAISGTPGEQYF. This chain joins TRBV10-3 and TRBJ2-5, with D tentatively TRBD1 or TRBD2 (5 bases each). Between the trimmed V and J ends, which lost 4 bases and 11 bases, there was a span of 14 bases. The CDR3 spans 12 residues. Germline CDR1 and CDR2: ENHRY and SYGVKD.

J is TRBJ2-3 and V is TRBV5-1; 13 nucleotides align to TRBD2. With V trimmed by 4 bases and J by 6 bases, 11 bases remained unmatched. CDR3 length equals 17 residues. The V gene's germline CDR1 is SGHRS and CDR2 YFSETQ. The CDR3 loop is CASSPGLAGTISDTQYF. The CDR3 nucleotides read TGCGCCAGCAGCCCGGGACTAGCGGGAACGATCTCGGATACGCAGTATTTT.

This clonotype was recorded at least ten times. The chain couples TRBV9 to TRBJ2-5; D may be TRBD1 (6 bases). CDR1 and CDR2 (germline): SGDLS, YYNGEE. Trimming took off 0 bases at V and 3 bases at J, with 15 bases between the two ends. This CDR3 contains 16 residues. The CDR3, as DNA: TGTGCCAGCAGCGTAGACGACAGGCAAGTTGAAGAGACCCAGTACTTC. Amino acid sequence: CASSVDDRQVEETQYF.

Many counts were recorded for this clonotype. This chain uses TRBV25-1 with TRBJ1-3, with 9 bases identical to TRBD1. CDR3 size: 19 residues. V gave up 5 bases and J gave up 0 bases; unmatched junction bases: 14. Germline lookup yields CDR1 MGHDK and CDR2 SYGVNS. CDR3 DNA: TGTGCCAGCAGTTCTCGGACAGGGGTTCAAGAGCTCTCTGGAAACACCATATATTTT. This encodes CASSSRTGVQELSGNTIYF. The whole variable domain, filled in from reference TRBV25-1 and TRBJ1-3, reads EADIYQTPRYLVIGTGKKITLECSQTMGHDKMYWYQQDPGMELHLIHYSYGVNSTEKGDLSSESTVSRIRTEHFPLTLESARPSHTSQYLCASSSRTGVQELSGNTIYFGEGSWLTVV.